Below are 9 T cell receptor beta chains sequenced from a single sample in a study of neurological immune-mediated disorders. TCRdb itself ran the 5' RACE reads through MiXCR, one entry per CDR3 protein. Among 35,000 or so distinct CDR3 sequences listed, approximately 10% were seen once. Material for sequencing was PBMCs. The receptor source for this set is a woman in her 30s with HTLV-1-associated myelopathy (HAM/TSP).

This clonotype has at least ten counts. V and J are TRBV9 and TRBJ2-2; 8 bases are a match to TRBD1. The CDR3 spans 16 residues. Germline lookup yields CDR1 SGDLS and CDR2 YYNGEE. V dropped 4 bases and J dropped 7; count of bases not matched to a gene: 12. CDR3 region: CASSLNAGGIGGELFF. DNA of the CDR3: TGTGCCAGCAGCTTAAATGCAGGGGGCATCGGCGGGGAGCTGTTTTTT.

This clonotype was seen at least ten times. This chain links TRBV7-2 with TRBJ1-5; D gene uncertain. Germline lookup yields CDR1 SGHTA and CDR2 FQGNSA. Trimming shortened V by 3 bases and J by 3 bases, and 6 bases separated the two germline ends. This CDR3 region has 13 residues. As DNA, the CDR3 is TGTGCCAGCAGCTTTGTCGACAATCAGCCCCAGCATTTT. The encoded protein is CASSFVDNQPQHF.

Ten or more counts support this clonotype. The chain combines TRBV20-1 with TRBJ2-7, with 10 bases lining up with TRBD2. Germline V gene data show CDR1 as DFQATT and CDR2 as SNEGSKA (reference sequence). V lost 6 bases to trimming and J lost 4 bases; unmatched junction nucleotides: 18. CDR3 length equals 17 residues. CDR3: CSAEDRRLAGATYEQYF. As DNA, the CDR3 is TGCAGTGCAGAAGACAGAAGACTAGCGGGTGCTACTTACGAGCAGTACTTC.

In its sample, this clonotype was seen many times. This chain links TRBV7-2 with TRBJ1-6; TRBD1 matches at 7 bases. The CDR3 loop spans 15 amino acids. Germline V CDR1 and CDR2: SGHTA, FQGNSA. Unmatched junction bases numbered 2, after V lost 3 bases and J lost 3 bases. This CDR3 reads CASSFRQGYNSPLHF. CDR3 coding DNA: TGTGCCAGCAGCTTCCGACAGGGCTATAATTCACCCCTCCACTTT.

This clonotype was picked up many times. The chain employs TRBV20-1 and TRBJ1-1, with D unclear. CDR3 length equals 14 residues. Germline loops: CDR1 DFQATT, CDR2 SNEGSKA (reference sequence). V lost 5 bases to trimming and J lost 4 bases, with 17 bases between them. As DNA, the CDR3 is TGCAGTGCTGGCCGATTGGGCACCACCACTGAAGCTTTCTTT. It is translated as CSAGRLGTTTEAFF.

The CDR3 reads CASRQGQGDTEAFF. Here the CDR3 DNA reads TGCGCCAGCAGACAAGGACAGGGTGACACTGAAGCTTTCTTT. V is TRBV5-1 and J is TRBJ1-1; TRBD1 matches 8 bases. This CDR3 has 14 amino acids. Looked up from germline, CDR1 is SGHRS and CDR2 is YFSETQ. V dropped 5 bases and J dropped 3; count of bases not matched to a gene: 6.

This clonotype has at least ten counts. The chain links TRBV20-1 to TRBJ2-1; D possibly corresponds to TRBD2 (6 bases). The V gene's germline CDR1 is DFQATT and CDR2 SNEGSKA (reference sequence). The CDR3 consists of 17 residues. Trimming removed 0 bases from V and 0 bases from J, with 15 bases in between. In nucleotides, the CDR3 is TGCAGTGCTAGAGATCCGGCGGGACTCAGCTCCTACAATGAGCAGTTCTTC. This gives the protein CSARDPAGLSSYNEQFF.

At least ten counts were recorded for this clonotype. The chain links TRBV7-2 to TRBJ1-4; unclear D gene. The CDR3 runs 13 residues. Germline CDR1 and CDR2: SGHTA and FQGNSA. V dropped 5 bases and J dropped 11 bases, with 15 bases sitting between them. CDR3: CASSPGSIRKLFF. The CDR3 DNA sequence: TGTGCCAGCAGCCCCGGTTCGATCCGTAAACTGTTTTTT. Based on the CDR3 plus reference TRBV7-2 and TRBJ1-4, the full variable domain is GAGVSQSPSNKVTEKGKDVELRCDPISGHTALYWYRQSLGQGLEFLIYFQGNSAPDKSGLPSDRFSAERTGGSVSTLTIQRTQQEDSAVYLCASSPGSIRKLFFGSGTQLSVL.

This clonotype has at least ten counts. The chain links TRBV20-1 to TRBJ2-2; D possibly corresponds to TRBD1 (6 bases). The germline V gene has CDR1 DFQATT and CDR2 SNEGSKA (reference sequence). The V end lost 0 bases, the J end lost 4 bases, and 12 bases lay between the germline ends. CDR3 length: 15 residues. CDR3 in amino acids: CSARDEGRGTGELFF. The CDR3 nucleotides are TGCAGTGCTAGAGATGAAGGCAGGGGCACCGGGGAGCTGTTTTTT.